This is a list of T cell receptor beta chains from one sample in a study of blood T cell repertoires in COVID-19. Using immunoSEQ multiplex PCR, the repertoire was profiled, and TCRdb retains in-frame clones only, with some absent. The table shows roughly 120,000 clones, with around 85% occurring only once. Sequenced input: peripheral blood. The source of these receptors is a man between 45 and 60 years old with acute or convalescent COVID-19. Both conserved end residues are part of each CDR3. The D gene is left open where the match is weak. Size tells how often a clone was seen (once, few, many) or the class of an expanded clone, and some rows leave it out.

TRBJ1-6	-	-	TRBV30	14	CAWSVRRGRSPLHF	TGCGCCTGGAGTGTCCGGAGAGGTCGATCACCCCTCCACTTT
TRBJ1-5	-	-	TRBV5-1	14	CASSPSSSNQPQHF	TGCGCCAGCAGCCCGTCCAGTAGCAATCAGCCCCAGCATTTT
TRBJ2-7	-	TRBD1	TRBV28	14	CASSLAGGTYEQYF	TGTGCCAGCAGTTTAGCAGGGGGTACCTACGAGCAGTACTTC
TRBJ1-2	medium-sized	-	TRBV7-9	14	CASSVLSGGNGYTF	TGTGCCAGCAGCGTCCTTTCGGGGGGCAATGGCTACACCTTC
TRBJ1-5	-	-	TRBV7-9	15	CASSLSGDHNQPQHF	TGTGCCAGCAGCTTAAGCGGAGACCACAATCAGCCCCAGCATTTT
TRBJ2-3	-	TRBD2	TRBV3-1/TRBV3-2	16	CASSQALAGGSDTQYF	TGTGCCAGCAGCCAAGCACTAGCGGGGGGTTCAGATACGCAGTATTTT
TRBJ1-1	-	TRBD1	TRBV2	13	CASRGQQNTEAFF	TGTGCCAGCAGGGGACAGCAGAACACTGAAGCTTTCTTT
TRBJ2-1	-	-	TRBV6-6	15	CASSRVRNVYNEQFF	TGTGCCAGCAGCAGGGTCAGAAACGTTTACAATGAGCAGTTCTTC
TRBJ1-5	-	-	TRBV5-1	14	CASSLGEVNQPQHF	TGCGCCAGCAGCCTGGGGGAGGTTAATCAGCCCCAGCATTTT
TRBJ2-7	-	-	TRBV6-5	13	CASTPGLAYEQYF	TGTGCCAGCACCCCGGGACTCGCCTACGAGCAGTACTTC
TRBJ1-5	-	-	TRBV9	14	CASSVDSGYQPQHF	TGTGCCAGCAGCGTAGACAGTGGGTATCAGCCCCAGCATTTT
TRBJ1-5	-	-	TRBV12-3/TRBV12-4	13	CASSPQGNQPQHF	TGTGCCAGCAGCCCACAGGGCAATCAGCCCCAGCATTTT
TRBJ2-7	-	-	TRBV30	13	CAWSGAVAYEQYF	TGTGCCTGGAGTGGTGCGGTAGCCTACGAGCAGTACTTC
TRBJ2-3	-	TRBD1	TRBV5-1	18	CASSEGLGTGISTDTQYF	TGCGCCAGCAGCGAGGGCTTGGGGACAGGAATCAGCACAGATACGCAGTATTTT
TRBJ1-1	-	-	TRBV19	15	CASSHRDLINTEAFF	TGTGCCAGTAGTCACCGGGATCTGATAAACACTGAAGCTTTCTTT
TRBJ1-2	-	-	TRBV7-8	14	CASSLQTHNYGYTF	TGTGCCAGCAGCTTGCAGACACATAACTATGGCTACACCTTC
TRBJ1-2	-	TRBD1	TRBV3-1/TRBV3-2	13	CASRGGQVGGYTF	TGTGCCAGCAGGGGCGGACAGGTTGGTGGCTACACCTTC
TRBJ1-6	-	-	TRBV5-4	15	CASSDSWLDNSPLHF	TGTGCCAGCAGCGACTCATGGTTGGATAATTCACCCCTCCACTTT
TRBJ1-5	few	-	TRBV28	16	CASSLVLPGANQPQHF	TGTGCCAGCAGTCTTGTTCTTCCTGGGGCAAATCAGCCCCAGCATTTT
TRBJ2-1	-	-	TRBV29-1	9	CSVGRDEIF	TGCAGCGTTGGCAGGGATGAGATCTTC
TRBJ2-7	-	-	TRBV5-1	15	CASSLGSDRRGEQYF	TGCGCCAGCAGCTTGGGAAGTGACAGGCGAGGGGAGCAGTACTTC
TRBJ1-2	-	-	TRBV30	16	CAWSVGRGKGVYGYTF	TGTGCCTGGAGTGTAGGGAGGGGAAAGGGGGTCTATGGCTACACCTTC
TRBJ2-3	-	TRBD1	TRBV2	17	CASSPPLGTGRPDTQYF	TGTGCCAGCAGCCCCCCCCTCGGGACAGGGAGGCCAGATACGCAGTATTTT
TRBJ2-5	few	TRBD2	TRBV6-1	15	CASSELAGGQETQYF	TGTGCCAGCAGTGAACTAGCGGGGGGGCAAGAGACCCAGTACTTC
TRBJ2-5	-	-	TRBV7-9	14	CASTNYGLQETQYF	TGTGCCAGCACCAATTATGGACTGCAAGAGACCCAGTACTTC
TRBJ1-1	-	-	TRBV5-6	13	CASSLGGNTEAFF	TGTGCCAGCAGCTTAGGAGGGAACACTGAAGCTTTCTTT
TRBJ1-3	once	-	TRBV19	14	CASSPRSSGNTIYF	TGTGCCAGTTCTCCGCGGAGCTCTGGAAACACCATATATTTT
TRBJ2-1	-	-	TRBV9	16	CASSVSGASSYNEQFF	TGTGCCAGCAGCGTATCAGGGGCGAGCTCCTACAATGAGCAGTTCTTC
TRBJ1-2	-	-	TRBV7-8	16	CASSFGRQQGAYGYTF	TGTGCCAGCAGCTTCGGCCGGCAGCAAGGGGCCTATGGCTACACCTTC
TRBJ2-3	-	-	TRBV27	15	CASSDRPSSTDTQYF	TGTGCCAGCAGTGACAGGCCCTCTAGCACAGATACGCAGTATTTT
TRBJ1-5	once	TRBD1	TRBV6-1	14	CASTTGTGDQPQHF	TGTGCCAGCACCACCGGGACAGGGGATCAGCCCCAGCATTTT
TRBJ1-2	few	-	TRBV11-2	14	CASSLVSGVYGYTF	TGTGCCAGCAGCTTAGTTTCCGGGGTCTATGGCTACACCTTC
TRBJ2-5	-	-	TRBV24-1	13	CATSVRGQETQYF	TGTGCCACCAGTGTCAGGGGCCAAGAGACCCAGTACTTC
TRBJ1-2	few	TRBD1	TRBV14	14	CASSLLRGGGGYTF	TGTGCCAGCAGCCTCCTAAGAGGAGGGGGCGGCTACACCTTC
TRBJ1-2	-	TRBD1	TRBV28	15	CASSPEGTAFYGYTF	TGTGCCAGCTCCCCCGAGGGGACAGCCTTCTATGGCTACACCTTC
TRBJ2-5	-	-	TRBV2	13	CASSEHSQETQYF	TGTGCCAGCAGTGAACACAGCCAAGAGACCCAGTACTTC
TRBJ1-5	-	TRBD1	TRBV27	13	CASRGQGGQPQHF	TGTGCCAGCAGGGGACAGGGCGGTCAGCCCCAGCATTTT
TRBJ2-2	-	-	TRBV28	15	CASSFDSTNTGELFF	TGTGCCAGCAGTTTTGACAGTACGAACACCGGGGAGCTGTTTTTT
TRBJ1-1	few	-	TRBV21-1	14	CASRKARGDTEAFF	TGTGCCAGCAGAAAAGCCAGGGGGGACACTGAAGCTTTCTTT
TRBJ2-3	-	TRBD2	TRBV10-3	14	CATLLAADTDTQYF	TGTGCCACGTTACTAGCGGCGGACACAGATACGCAGTATTTT
TRBJ1-1	-	-	TRBV27	18	CASSMRILMTGQNTEAFF	TGTGCCAGCAGCATGCGCATCCTTATGACAGGCCAGAACACTGAAGCTTTCTTT
TRBJ2-3	-	TRBD1	TRBV6-4	13	CASSSTGEDTQYF	TGTGCCAGCAGTTCGACAGGGGAAGATACGCAGTATTTT
TRBJ1-2	-	TRBD1	TRBV28	19	CASRLRSYRGPLVNYGYTF	TGTGCCAGCAGACTTAGGTCGTACAGGGGGCCACTCGTCAACTATGGCTACACCTTC
TRBJ1-6	-	-	TRBV7-8	15	CASSLVTQGKSPLHF	TGTGCCAGCAGCTTAGTAACCCAGGGGAAATCACCCCTCCACTTT
TRBJ1-1	-	-	TRBV10-3	13	CAISVGVYTEAFF	TGTGCCATCAGTGTCGGGGTGTACACTGAAGCTTTCTTT
TRBJ1-4	-	-	TRBV9	16	CASSVGASSTNEKLFF	TGTGCCAGCAGCGTAGGGGCCTCGTCAACTAATGAAAAACTGTTTTTT
TRBJ2-7	-	TRBD1	TRBV28	14	CASSSNRGSDEQYF	TGTGCCAGCAGTTCCAACAGGGGGAGCGACGAGCAGTACTTC
TRBJ2-1	-	-	TRBV7-2	14	CASSLVQPYNEQFF	TGTGCCAGCAGCTTAGTACAGCCCTACAATGAGCAGTTCTTC
TRBJ1-4	-	TRBD1	TRBV27	17	CASSSAATGVRREKLFF	TGTGCCAGCAGTTCCGCTGCTACAGGGGTACGGCGCGAAAAACTGTTTTTT
TRBJ2-5	-	-	TRBV19	14	CASSLQGKQETQYF	TGTGCCAGTAGTTTACAGGGAAAACAAGAGACCCAGTACTTC
TRBJ1-1	-	TRBD1	TRBV5-1	14	CASSSGTGGTEAFF	TGCGCCAGCAGCTCAGGGACAGGGGGGACTGAAGCTTTCTTT
TRBJ1-1	-	-	TRBV29-1	13	CSVVKGLGTEAFF	TGCAGCGTTGTGAAGGGGTTAGGGACTGAAGCTTTCTTT
TRBJ2-3	-	TRBD2	TRBV13	18	CASSLYGGALVGTDTQYF	TGTGCCAGCAGCTTATACGGGGGGGCCTTGGTGGGCACAGATACGCAGTATTTT
TRBJ1-1	-	-	TRBV19	13	CASSIVRDTEAFF	TGTGCCAGTAGTATAGTCCGGGACACTGAAGCTTTCTTT
TRBJ1-4	-	-	TRBV7-2	16	CASSLNGGLNNEKLFF	TGTGCCAGCAGCTTAAATGGGGGCCTTAATAATGAAAAACTGTTTTTT
TRBJ1-6	-	TRBD1	TRBV12-3/TRBV12-4	13	CASRTGNNSPLHF	TGTGCCAGCAGGACAGGGAACAATTCACCCCTCCACTTT
TRBJ2-1	-	TRBD2	TRBV5-4	15	CASSLGLAENNEQFF	TGTGCCAGCAGCCTGGGACTAGCGGAGAACAATGAGCAGTTCTTC
TRBJ2-7	-	-	TRBV28	14	CASRGSGHPYEQYF	TGTGCCAGCAGGGGATCGGGACACCCCTACGAGCAGTACTTC